Sequencing of this T cell receptor (beta chain) was carried out in a study of blood T cell repertoires in COVID-19. As for the study in general: Samples came from the United States, Italy and Spain, spanning acute and convalescent COVID-19.

The CDR3 is 14 residues long. CDR1 is MNHEY, CDR2 SMNVEV, per germline (reference sequence). V shed 5 bases and J 6 bases; nucleotides not matched to a gene: 7. Assay used: immunoSEQ multiplex PCR; TCRdb lists only in-frame clones, some missing. In the table there are roughly 200,000 clones, less than 80% of which are singletons. V and J are TRBV27 and TRBJ1-5; TRBD1 aligns across 7 bases. This TCR was recovered from a man between 50 and 59 years old who had recovered from COVID-19. Sequences were obtained from peripheral blood. The CDR3 reads CASSLQTGAQPQHF. The DNA of the CDR3 is TGTGCCAGCAGTCTGCAAACAGGGGCTCAGCCCCAGCATTTT.